Listed below are T cell receptor beta chains from one sample, sequenced in a study of technical replicates of blood from a handful of donors. Here immunoSEQ multiplex PCR was the method, and the copy in TCRdb shows in-frame clones only, minus some. The sample shows around 69,000 clones, around 88% of them seen only once. Sequenced input: PBMCs. The origin of the receptors is a human donor in good health. Some clones in this sample may be carry-over from other donors' samples. The CDR3 runs from the conserved cysteine through the conserved F or W. Fields, in order: J gene, clone size, V gene, CDR3 length, D gene, CDR3 DNA, CDR3 protein. The D gene is left open where the match is weak. Size is omitted from some rows. Given values are once, few, many or a class for expanded clones.

J: TRBJ2-1
size: once
V: TRBV4-3
length: 16
D: TRBD2
DNA: TGCGCCAGCAGTTATTCCGGGACTAGCGGTTACAATGAGCAGTTCTTC
CDR3: CASSYSGTSGYNEQFF

J: TRBJ2-7
size: NA
V: TRBV7-9
length: 13
D: NA
DNA: TGTGCCAGCAGCCCTACGGCGGACTACGAGCAGTACTTC
CDR3: CASSPTADYEQYF

J: TRBJ2-1
size: NA
V: TRBV5-4
length: 17
D: TRBD2
DNA: TGTGCCAGCAGCGCCGGGACTAGCGGGAGCTCCTACAATGAGCAGTTCTTC
CDR3: CASSAGTSGSSYNEQFF

J: TRBJ2-5
size: many
V: TRBV19
length: 15
D: NA
DNA: TGTGCCAGTAGTATAGATACCAATCGTCGGGAGACCCAGTACTTC
CDR3: CASSIDTNRRETQYF

J: TRBJ2-7
size: NA
V: TRBV10-3
length: 15
D: TRBD1
DNA: TGTGCCATCAGTGAGGAAGGGACAGGGTTCTACGAGCAGTACTTC
CDR3: CAISEEGTGFYEQYF

J: TRBJ1-2
size: few
V: TRBV10-1
length: 14
D: NA
DNA: TGCGCCAGCAGTGAAAGGGAGGAGAACTATGGCTACACCTTC
CDR3: CASSEREENYGYTF

J: TRBJ1-1
size: NA
V: TRBV2
length: 14
D: NA
DNA: TGTGCCAGCAGTGAATTGATTGAGGGTTCTGAAGCTTTCTTT
CDR3: CASSELIEGSEAFF

J: TRBJ2-2
size: NA
V: TRBV15
length: 19
D: NA
DNA: TGTGCCACCAGCAGTGACAGGGGAGAGGCGGGAGGGTGGACCGGGGAGCTGTTTTTT
CDR3: CATSSDRGEAGGWTGELFF

J: TRBJ2-2
size: NA
V: TRBV19
length: 14
D: NA
DNA: TGTGCCAGTAAAAGACAGAGAAACACCGGGGAGCTGTTTTTT
CDR3: CASKRQRNTGELFF

J: TRBJ2-7
size: NA
V: TRBV29-1
length: 12
D: NA
DNA: TGCAGCGTTCGGACACCTTTTTACGAGCAGTACTTC
CDR3: CSVRTPFYEQYF

J: TRBJ2-7
size: once
V: TRBV7-2
length: 13
D: NA
DNA: TGTGCCAGCAGCTCCGTTTCCTCCTACGAGCAGTACTTC
CDR3: CASSSVSSYEQYF

J: TRBJ2-1
size: NA
V: TRBV2
length: 16
D: NA
DNA: TGTGCCAGCAGTGGGCTGAGGGACTTCCTCTACAATGAGCAGTTCTTC
CDR3: CASSGLRDFLYNEQFF

J: TRBJ2-4
size: NA
V: TRBV19
length: 14
D: NA
DNA: TGTGCCAGTAGGGTCAGGGGATCGTCGAACATTCAGTACTTC
CDR3: CASRVRGSSNIQYF

J: TRBJ2-6
size: NA
V: TRBV1
length: 17
D: NA
DNA: TGCACCAGCACCGCGGGACAGGCGGGGCCTGGGGCCAACGTCCTGACTTTC
CDR3: CTSTAGQAGPGANVLTF

J: TRBJ2-7
size: NA
V: TRBV6-6
length: 15
D: TRBD1
DNA: TGTGCCAGCAGCACCGGGACAGGGGGCTGGTACGAGCAGTACTTC
CDR3: CASSTGTGGWYEQYF

J: TRBJ2-7
size: NA
V: TRBV19
length: 15
D: TRBD2
DNA: TGTGCCAGTAGTCACCTAGCGGGAACCCAATACGAGCAGTACTTC
CDR3: CASSHLAGTQYEQYF

J: TRBJ1-5
size: NA
V: TRBV7-8
length: 17
D: NA
DNA: TGTGCCAGCAGCTTTGGAACTAGGAGAGATAGCAATCAGCCCCAGCATTTT
CDR3: CASSFGTRRDSNQPQHF

J: TRBJ2-5
size: few
V: TRBV19
length: 17
D: TRBD2
DNA: TGTGCCAGTAGTCTCTCGTCGGTAGCGGGGGTCCAAGAGACCCAGTACTTC
CDR3: CASSLSSVAGVQETQYF

J: TRBJ2-7
size: NA
V: TRBV4-1
length: 15
D: NA
DNA: TGCGCCAGCAGCCAAGAACCCCGGGACAACTACGAGCAGTACTTC
CDR3: CASSQEPRDNYEQYF

J: TRBJ2-1
size: once
V: TRBV2
length: 12
D: NA
DNA: TGTGCCAGCAGTGGGACTCTGGGGGAGCAGTTCTTC
CDR3: CASSGTLGEQFF

J: TRBJ1-1
size: NA
V: TRBV4-2
length: 14
D: NA
DNA: TGTGCCAGCAGCCAAGACACAGGGTGGACTGAAGCTTTCTTT
CDR3: CASSQDTGWTEAFF

J: TRBJ1-1
size: NA
V: TRBV19
length: 14
D: TRBD1
DNA: TGTGCCAGTAGTCGGCGGGACAGGGACACTGAAGCTTTCTTT
CDR3: CASSRRDRDTEAFF

J: TRBJ2-1
size: NA
V: TRBV27
length: 14
D: NA
DNA: TGTGCCAGCAGTTTATATGAGGACAGAAATGAGCAGTTCTTC
CDR3: CASSLYEDRNEQFF

J: TRBJ1-5
size: few
V: TRBV6-6
length: 13
D: NA
DNA: TGTGCCACCTCCGTTCGCGGCAATCAGCCCCAGCATTTT
CDR3: CATSVRGNQPQHF

J: TRBJ1-2
size: few
V: TRBV2
length: 14
D: TRBD1
DNA: TGTGCCAGCAGAAAACAGGGACAGGGTACTGGCTACACCTTC
CDR3: CASRKQGQGTGYTF

J: TRBJ1-6
size: NA
V: TRBV18
length: 17
D: TRBD1
DNA: TGTGCCAGCTCACCGGCCGGGACAGGGTCGTGGGTATCACCCCTCCACTTT
CDR3: CASSPAGTGSWVSPLHF

J: TRBJ1-4
size: NA
V: TRBV18
length: 14
D: NA
DNA: TGTGCCAGCTCACCATGGGAGGGGCAAGAAAAACTGTTTTTT
CDR3: CASSPWEGQEKLFF

J: TRBJ1-3
size: NA
V: TRBV4-1
length: 16
D: NA
DNA: TGCGCCAGCAGCCAAGGTTACGGTTTCTCTGGAAACACCATATATTTT
CDR3: CASSQGYGFSGNTIYF

J: TRBJ2-3
size: NA
V: TRBV10-3
length: 14
D: NA
DNA: TGTGCCATCAGTGAGGAGGTAAACACAGATACGCAGTATTTT
CDR3: CAISEEVNTDTQYF

J: TRBJ1-6
size: few
V: TRBV5-1
length: 15
D: NA
DNA: TGCGCCAGCAGCTTGGTGGGGGCGAGGGACTCACCCCTCCACTTT
CDR3: CASSLVGARDSPLHF

J: TRBJ2-7
size: NA
V: TRBV6-1
length: 13
D: NA
DNA: TGTGCCAGCAGGCTACTCTCCCCCTACGAGCAGTACTTC
CDR3: CASRLLSPYEQYF

J: TRBJ2-5
size: NA
V: TRBV7-2
length: 13
D: NA
DNA: TGTGCCAGCAGCTTAGAAGGGGGTAAGACCCAGTACTTC
CDR3: CASSLEGGKTQYF

J: TRBJ2-2
size: NA
V: TRBV11-3
length: 12
D: NA
DNA: TGTGCCAGCAGCCTACTTCCCGGGGAGCTGTTTTTT
CDR3: CASSLLPGELFF

J: TRBJ1-4
size: NA
V: TRBV2
length: 14
D: NA
DNA: TGTGCCAGCAAGGGGTCGGAAACTAATGAAAAACTGTTTTTT
CDR3: CASKGSETNEKLFF

J: TRBJ2-2
size: few
V: TRBV18
length: 16
D: TRBD2
DNA: TGTGCCAGCTCACCATTACTAGCGCTCAACACCGGGGAGCTGTTTTTT
CDR3: CASSPLLALNTGELFF

J: TRBJ2-3
size: NA
V: TRBV6-4
length: 16
D: NA
DNA: TGTGCCAGCAGTGACTCAGGGGGAAGGTCTCCCGATACGCAGTATTTT
CDR3: CASSDSGGRSPDTQYF

J: TRBJ2-7
size: NA
V: TRBV4-2
length: 17
D: TRBD2
DNA: TGTGCCAGCAGCCAACAGGATGGACTAGCGGGGGGTTACGAGCAGTACTTC
CDR3: CASSQQDGLAGGYEQYF

J: TRBJ2-2
size: NA
V: TRBV7-2
length: 19
D: TRBD2
DNA: TGTGCCAGCAGCTTAGAAGGACCTAGCGGGGGGGCGGGTACCGGGGAGCTGTTTTTT
CDR3: CASSLEGPSGGAGTGELFF

J: TRBJ2-7
size: NA
V: TRBV21-1
length: 17
D: NA
DNA: TGTGCCAGCAGCAGTCAACCGGGACAGGGGAGTAGCTACGAGCAGTACTTC
CDR3: CASSSQPGQGSSYEQYF

J: TRBJ2-4
size: NA
V: TRBV10-3
length: 14
D: NA
DNA: TGTGCCACCGCCTTTGACGGGGCCAAAAACATTCAGTACTTC
CDR3: CATAFDGAKNIQYF

J: TRBJ2-7
size: NA
V: TRBV7-9
length: 15
D: TRBD1
DNA: TGTGCCAGCAGCCCCGGGACAGGGGGAGCTTACGAGCAGTACTTC
CDR3: CASSPGTGGAYEQYF

J: TRBJ1-1
size: NA
V: TRBV7-6
length: 14
D: TRBD1
DNA: TGTGCCAGCCGACAGGGGGCCGGGAACACTGAAGCTTTCTTT
CDR3: CASRQGAGNTEAFF

J: TRBJ1-2
size: NA
V: TRBV19
length: 13
D: TRBD1
DNA: TGTGCCAGTAGGGAACAGGGGGCCTATGGCTACACCTTC
CDR3: CASREQGAYGYTF

J: TRBJ2-1
size: few
V: TRBV7-9
length: 8
D: TRBD2
DNA: TGTGCCGGGGGGGGGTTGTTCTTC
CDR3: CAGGGLFF

J: TRBJ2-7
size: NA
V: TRBV27
length: 13
D: NA
DNA: TGTGCCAGCAGTTTACAGGGGACCTACGAGCAGTACTTC
CDR3: CASSLQGTYEQYF

J: TRBJ2-3
size: NA
V: TRBV6-4
length: 15
D: NA
DNA: TGTGCCAGCAGTGACGGCGGGTCATCCACAGATACGCAGTATTTT
CDR3: CASSDGGSSTDTQYF

J: TRBJ2-1
size: NA
V: TRBV6-5
length: 14
D: NA
DNA: TGTGCCAGCAGACGGGGAGAACTCTACAATGAGCAGTTCTTC
CDR3: CASRRGELYNEQFF